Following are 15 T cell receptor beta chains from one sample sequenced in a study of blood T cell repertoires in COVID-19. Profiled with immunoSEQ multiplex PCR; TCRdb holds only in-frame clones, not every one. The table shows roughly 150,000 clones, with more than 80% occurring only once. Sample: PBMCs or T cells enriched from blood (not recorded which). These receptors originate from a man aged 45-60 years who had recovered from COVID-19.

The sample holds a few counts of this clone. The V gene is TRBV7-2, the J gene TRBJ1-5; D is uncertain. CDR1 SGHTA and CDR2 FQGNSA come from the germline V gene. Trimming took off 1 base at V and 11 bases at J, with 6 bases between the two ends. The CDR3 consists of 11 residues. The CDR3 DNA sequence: TGTGCCAGCAGCTTAGGCCGGGCCCAGCATTTT. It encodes CASSLGRAQHF.

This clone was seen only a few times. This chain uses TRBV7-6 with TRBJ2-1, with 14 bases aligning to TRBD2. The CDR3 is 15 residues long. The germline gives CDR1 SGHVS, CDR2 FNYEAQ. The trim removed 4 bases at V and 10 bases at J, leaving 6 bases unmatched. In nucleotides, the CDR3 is TGTGCCAGCAGCTCCGGGACTAGCGGGGGAGGGGAGCAGTTCTTC. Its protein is CASSSGTSGGGEQFF.

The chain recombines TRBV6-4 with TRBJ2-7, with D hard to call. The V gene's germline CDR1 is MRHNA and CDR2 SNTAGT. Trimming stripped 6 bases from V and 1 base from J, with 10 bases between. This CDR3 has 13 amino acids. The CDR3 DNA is TGTGCCAGCAGGACTGTCCAGTCCTACGAGCAGTACGTC. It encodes CASRTVQSYEQYV.

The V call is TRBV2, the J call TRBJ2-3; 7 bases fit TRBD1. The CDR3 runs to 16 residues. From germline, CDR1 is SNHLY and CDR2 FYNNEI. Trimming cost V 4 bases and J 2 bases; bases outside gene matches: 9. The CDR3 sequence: CASSAAGTEFTDTQYF. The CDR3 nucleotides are TGTGCCAGCAGTGCCGCCGGGACAGAATTCACAGATACGCAGTATTTT. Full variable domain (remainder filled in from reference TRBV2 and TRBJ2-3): EPEVTQTPSHQVTQMGQEVILRCVPISNHLYFYWYRQILGQKVEFLVSFYNNEISEKSEIFDDQFSVERPDGSNFTLKIRSTKLEDSAMYFCASSAAGTEFTDTQYFGPGTRLTVL.

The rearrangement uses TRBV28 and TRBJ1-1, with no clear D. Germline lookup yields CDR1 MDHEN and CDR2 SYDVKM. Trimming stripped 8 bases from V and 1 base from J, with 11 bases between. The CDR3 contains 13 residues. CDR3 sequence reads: CASYLEKNTEAFF. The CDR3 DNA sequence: TGTGCCAGCTATTTAGAGAAGAACACTGAAGCTTTCTTT.

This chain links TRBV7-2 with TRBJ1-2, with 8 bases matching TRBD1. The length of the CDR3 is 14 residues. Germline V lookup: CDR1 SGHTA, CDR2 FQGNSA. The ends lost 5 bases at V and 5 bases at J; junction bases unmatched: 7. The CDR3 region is CASSDTGTGYGYTF. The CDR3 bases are TGTGCCAGCAGCGATACCGGGACAGGATATGGCTACACCTTC.

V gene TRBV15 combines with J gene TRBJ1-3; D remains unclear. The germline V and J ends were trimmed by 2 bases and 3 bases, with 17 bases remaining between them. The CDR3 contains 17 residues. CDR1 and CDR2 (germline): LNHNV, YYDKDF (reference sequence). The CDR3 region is CATSRHYLGEGGNTIYF. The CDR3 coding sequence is TGTGCCACCAGCAGACACTACCTGGGCGAGGGTGGAAACACCATATATTTT. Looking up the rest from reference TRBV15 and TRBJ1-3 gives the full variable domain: DAMVIQNPRYQVTQFGKPVTLSCSQTLNHNVMYWYQQKSSQAPKLLFHYYDKDFNNEADTPDNFQSRRPNTSFCFLDIRSPGLGDTAMYLCATSRHYLGEGGNTIYFGEGSWLTVV.

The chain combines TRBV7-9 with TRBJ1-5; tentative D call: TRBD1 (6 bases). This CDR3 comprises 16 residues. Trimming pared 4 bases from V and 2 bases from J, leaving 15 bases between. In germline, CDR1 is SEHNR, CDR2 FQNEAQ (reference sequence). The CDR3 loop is CASSSTDRIGNQPQHF. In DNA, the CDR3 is TGTGCCAGCAGCTCGACAGACAGGATTGGCAATCAGCCCCAGCATTTT.

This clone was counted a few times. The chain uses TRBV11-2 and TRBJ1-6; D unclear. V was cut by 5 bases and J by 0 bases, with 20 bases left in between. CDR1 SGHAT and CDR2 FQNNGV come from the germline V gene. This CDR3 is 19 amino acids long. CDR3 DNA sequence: TGTGCCAGCAGCCGTTACAGCCCCAAATTTAGCTCCTATAATTCACCCCTCCACTTT. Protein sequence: CASSRYSPKFSSYNSPLHF.

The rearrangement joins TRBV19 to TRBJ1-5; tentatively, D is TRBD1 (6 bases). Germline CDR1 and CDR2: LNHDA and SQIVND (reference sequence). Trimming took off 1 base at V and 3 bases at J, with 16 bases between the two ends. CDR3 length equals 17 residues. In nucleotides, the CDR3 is TGTGCCAGTAGTATAGTCCCCACAGGGCCCACCAATCAGCCCCAGCATTTT. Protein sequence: CASSIVPTGPTNQPQHF.

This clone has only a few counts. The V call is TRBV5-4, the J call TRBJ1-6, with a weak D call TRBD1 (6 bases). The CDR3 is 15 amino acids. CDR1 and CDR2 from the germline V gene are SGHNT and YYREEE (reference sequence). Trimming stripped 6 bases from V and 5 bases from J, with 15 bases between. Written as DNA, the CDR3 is TGTGCCAGCAACAACGGACAGACTCATAATTCACCCCTCCACTTT. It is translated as CASNNGQTHNSPLHF.

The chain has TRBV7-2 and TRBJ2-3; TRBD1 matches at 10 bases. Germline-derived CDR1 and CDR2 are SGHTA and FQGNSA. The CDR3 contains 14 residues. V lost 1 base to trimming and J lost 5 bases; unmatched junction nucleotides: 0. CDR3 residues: CASSLGTGGDTQYF. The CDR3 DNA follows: TGTGCCAGCAGCTTAGGGACAGGGGGAGATACGCAGTATTTT.

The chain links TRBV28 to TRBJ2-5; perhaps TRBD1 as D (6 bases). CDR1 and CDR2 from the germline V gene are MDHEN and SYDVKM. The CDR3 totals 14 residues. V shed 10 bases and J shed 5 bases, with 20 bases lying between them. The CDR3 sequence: CATSSPGTLETQYF. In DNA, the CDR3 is TGTGCCACCTCATCCCCCGGGACATTGGAGACCCAGTACTTC.

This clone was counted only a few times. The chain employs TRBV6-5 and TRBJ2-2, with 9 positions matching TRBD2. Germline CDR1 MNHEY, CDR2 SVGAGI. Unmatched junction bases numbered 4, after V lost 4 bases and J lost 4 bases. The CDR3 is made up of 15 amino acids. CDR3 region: CASSSSRGGTGELFF. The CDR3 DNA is TGTGCCAGCAGTTCGTCGCGGGGGGGCACCGGGGAGCTGTTTTTT.

The CDR3 region is CASSLGGQIYGYTF. CDR3 bases: TGTGCCAGCAGCTTGGGAGGGCAAATCTATGGCTACACCTTC. J is TRBJ1-2 and V is TRBV5-4; no reliable D call. The CDR3 contains 14 residues. The V gene lost 0 bases and the J gene lost 4 bases, with 10 bases spanning the gap. Germline loops: CDR1 SGHNT, CDR2 YYREEE (reference sequence).